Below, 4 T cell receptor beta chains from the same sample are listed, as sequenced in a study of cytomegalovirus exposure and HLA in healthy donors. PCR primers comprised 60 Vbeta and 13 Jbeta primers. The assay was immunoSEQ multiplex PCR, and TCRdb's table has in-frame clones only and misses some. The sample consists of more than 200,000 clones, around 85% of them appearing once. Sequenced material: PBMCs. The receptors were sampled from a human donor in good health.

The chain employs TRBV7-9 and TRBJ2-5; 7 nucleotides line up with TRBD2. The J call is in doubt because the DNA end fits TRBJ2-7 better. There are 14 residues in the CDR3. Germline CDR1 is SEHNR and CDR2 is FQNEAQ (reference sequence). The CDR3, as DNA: TGTGCCAGCAGCTTAGTGGGGGGGAGATACGAGCAGTACTTC. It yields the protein CASSLVGGRYEQYF.

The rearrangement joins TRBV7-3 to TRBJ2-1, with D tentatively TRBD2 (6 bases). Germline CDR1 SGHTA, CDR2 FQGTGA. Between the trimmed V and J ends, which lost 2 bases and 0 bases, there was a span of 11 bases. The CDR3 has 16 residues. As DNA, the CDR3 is TGTGCCAGCAGCTTACTAAGCGGGCTCTCCTACAATGAGCAGTTCTTC. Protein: CASSLLSGLSYNEQFF.

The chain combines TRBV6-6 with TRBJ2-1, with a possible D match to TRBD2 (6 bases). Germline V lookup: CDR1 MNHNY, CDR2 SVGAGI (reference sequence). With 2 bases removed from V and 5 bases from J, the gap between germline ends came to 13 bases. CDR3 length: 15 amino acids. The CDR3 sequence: CASSYGTPKDNEQFF. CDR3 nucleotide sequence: TGTGCCAGCAGTTACGGGACTCCGAAAGACAATGAGCAGTTCTTC.

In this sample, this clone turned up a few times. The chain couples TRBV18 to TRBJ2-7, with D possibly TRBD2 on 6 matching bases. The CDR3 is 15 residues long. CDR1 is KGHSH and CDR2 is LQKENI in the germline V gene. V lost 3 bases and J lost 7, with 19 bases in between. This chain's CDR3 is CASSPYLDYSGEQYF. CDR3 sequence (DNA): TGTGCCAGCTCACCTTACCTGGACTACTCGGGGGAGCAGTACTTC.